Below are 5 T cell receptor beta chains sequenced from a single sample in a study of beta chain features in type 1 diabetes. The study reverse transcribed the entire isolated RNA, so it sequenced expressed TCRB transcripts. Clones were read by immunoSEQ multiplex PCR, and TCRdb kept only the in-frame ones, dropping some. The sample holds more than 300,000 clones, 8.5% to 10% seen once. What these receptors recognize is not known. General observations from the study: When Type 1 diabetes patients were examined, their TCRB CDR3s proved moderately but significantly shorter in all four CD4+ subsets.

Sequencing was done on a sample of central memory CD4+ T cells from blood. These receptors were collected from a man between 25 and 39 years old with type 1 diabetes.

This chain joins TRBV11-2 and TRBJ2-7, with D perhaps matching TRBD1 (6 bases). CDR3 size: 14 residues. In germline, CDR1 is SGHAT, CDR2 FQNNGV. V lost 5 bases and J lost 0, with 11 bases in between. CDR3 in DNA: TGTGCCAGCAGCCCGAGGACAGACTCCTACGAGCAGTACTTC. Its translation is CASSPRTDSYEQYF.

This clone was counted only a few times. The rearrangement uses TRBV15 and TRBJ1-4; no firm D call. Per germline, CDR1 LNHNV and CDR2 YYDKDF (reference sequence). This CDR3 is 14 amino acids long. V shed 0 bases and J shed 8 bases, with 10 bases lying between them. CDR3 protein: CATSRDNGGEKLFF. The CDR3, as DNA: TGTGCCACCAGCAGAGATAACGGAGGAGAAAAACTGTTTTTT.

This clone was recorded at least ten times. The CDR3 protein is CASAGNPSTEAFF. Written as DNA, the CDR3 is TGTGCCAGCGCTGGTAACCCTAGCACTGAAGCTTTCTTT. The V call is TRBV10-3, the J call TRBJ1-1; D unresolved. V was pared by 10 bases and J by 4 bases, with 16 bases between. Germline V gene lookup returns CDR1 ENHRY and CDR2 SYGVKD. The CDR3 covers 13 residues.

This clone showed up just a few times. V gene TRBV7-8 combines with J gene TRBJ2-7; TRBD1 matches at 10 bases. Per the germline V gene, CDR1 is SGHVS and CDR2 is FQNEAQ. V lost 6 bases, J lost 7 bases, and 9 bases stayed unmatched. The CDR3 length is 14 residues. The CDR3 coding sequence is TGTGCCAGCAGGCGCGGACAGGGGGTGGAAGAGCAGTACTTC. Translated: CASRRGQGVEEQYF. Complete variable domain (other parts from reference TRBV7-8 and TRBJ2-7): GAGVSQSPRYKVAKRGQDVALRCDPISGHVSLFWYQQALGQGPEFLTYFQNEAQLDKSGLPSDRFFAERPEGSVSTLKIQRTQQEDSAVYLCASRRGQGVEEQYFGPGTRLTVT.

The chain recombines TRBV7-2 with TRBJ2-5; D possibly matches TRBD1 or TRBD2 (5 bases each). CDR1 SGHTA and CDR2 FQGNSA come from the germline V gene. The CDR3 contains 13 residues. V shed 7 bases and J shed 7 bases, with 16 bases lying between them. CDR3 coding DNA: TGTGCCAGCACGCGCGACCGGGGCGGGACCCAGTACTTC. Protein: CASTRDRGGTQYF.